This is a list of T cell receptor beta chains from one sample in a study of monozygotic twins with inflammatory bowel disease. TCRdb re-called the 5' RACE reads; every CDR3 protein appears as one record, without DNA. In all, the sample yields approximately 380,000 distinct CDR3 sequences. The material sequenced was blood. The receptors here all came from a human donor with ulcerative colitis or Crohn's disease, or a healthy co-twin of an affected twin (not recorded which). Both conserved end residues are part of each CDR3.

v_call,j_call,cdr3_aa
TRBV7-3,TRBJ2-1,CASSVASGASSYNEQFF
TRBV11-3,TRBJ2-3,CASSLVGSWTSGGGGTDTQYF
TRBV15,TRBJ2-1,CATSRGSGGAYNEQFF
TRBV18,TRBJ1-4,CASSPQGTANEKLFF
TRBV5-1,TRBJ2-5,CASSFAGAGEETQYF
TRBV7-2,TRBJ2-2,CASSLGGGAYTGELFF
TRBV5-1,TRBJ1-1,CASSLTGMNTEAFF
TRBV7-6,TRBJ2-1,CASSLASLDSRNEQFF
TRBV6-1,TRBJ1-4,CASSPDRGKGEKLFF
TRBV5-1,TRBJ1-5,CASSLHGTGNQPQHF
TRBV5-8,TRBJ2-3,CASSLSGGRGQDTQYF
TRBV27,TRBJ1-5,CASSEGDRYQPQHF
TRBV11-1,TRBJ2-2,CASSLADRDRDYTGELFF
TRBV18,TRBJ2-5,CASSPLPPPETQYF
TRBV7-2,TRBJ2-7,CASSPTQTYEQYF
TRBV7-2,TRBJ1-2,CASSLYRDPYGYTF
TRBV4-1,TRBJ2-3,CASSQGASRTDTQYF
TRBV4-3,TRBJ1-1,CASSRLDRNTEAFF
TRBV5-1,TRBJ2-3,CASSLATGLATDTQYF
TRBV29-1,TRBJ2-3,CSVEDRMPDTQYF
TRBV11-2,TRBJ2-5,CASSSIRWQETQYF
TRBV5-1,TRBJ2-2,CASSARTATQTGELFF
TRBV29-1,TRBJ2-5,CSVWTFQETQYF
TRBV7-9,TRBJ2-7,CASSLVLRSPYEQYF
TRBV5-1,TRBJ1-2,CASSLDGGADGYTF
TRBV4-3,TRBJ2-3,CASSQVSGLPWDTQYF
TRBV10-3,TRBJ1-1,CAISERDTVNTEAFF
TRBV7-3,TRBJ1-2,CASSQGGVDGYTF
TRBV19,TRBJ2-5,CASSLAGTLQETQYF
TRBV2,TRBJ1-2,CASSEAEHDTDGYTF
TRBV9,TRBJ2-1,CASSVGTAPGEQFF
TRBV6-1,TRBJ2-5,CASGRWGALGLETQYF
TRBV5-8,TRBJ2-1,CASSLSGLIYNEQFF
TRBV19,TRBJ2-1,CASSISRPGTAYNEQFF
TRBV4-2,TRBJ2-5,CASSQGVTGETQYF
TRBV5-1,TRBJ1-1,CASSLTDTEAFF